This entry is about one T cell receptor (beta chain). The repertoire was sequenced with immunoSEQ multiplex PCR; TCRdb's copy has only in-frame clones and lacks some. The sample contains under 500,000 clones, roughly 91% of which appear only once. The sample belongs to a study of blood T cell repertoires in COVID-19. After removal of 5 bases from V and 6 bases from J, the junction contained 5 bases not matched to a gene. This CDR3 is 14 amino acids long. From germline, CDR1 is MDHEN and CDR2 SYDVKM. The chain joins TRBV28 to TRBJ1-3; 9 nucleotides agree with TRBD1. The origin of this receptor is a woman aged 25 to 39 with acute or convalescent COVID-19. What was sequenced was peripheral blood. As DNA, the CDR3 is TGTGCCAGCAGTCCCCGGGACAGGGTAAACACCATATATTTT. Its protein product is CASSPRDRVNTIYF.